The T cell receptor beta chain described here comes from a study of molecular identifiers for immune sequencing clone quantification (dated by TCRdb to 2017 to 2018). Context from the whole study: In a replicate experiment, RNA from roughly 18,000 or 92,000 naive CD8 T cells was split into five aliquots, four of which were sequenced. This methods study benchmarked molecular-identifier clustering-based TCR repertoire sequencing (MIDCIRS) and TCR RNA copy counting, using CD8 T cells to do so. What the research found in general, with its limitations: Spiked-in Jurkat TCR RNA equal to a single cell's worth was reported to be detectable even within 1,100,000 naive CD8 T cells. Naive libraries contained spiked-in Jurkat TCR RNA (around ten copies' worth), which is not part of the donor repertoire. Identical TCR molecules sharing a barcode could cause highly expanded clone sizes to be underestimated. Clones above 20 RNA copies held over 99% of molecules in CMV-specific effector cells but under 1% in naive cells. Modeling indicated about 3 TCR RNA copies recovered per cell, compared with 9.5 to 10 by digital PCR, which implies a capture efficiency of about 31%. When barcode sub-clustering was omitted, TCR diversity was inflated by chimeric consensus sequences, with chimeras reaching as high as 47%.

Naive CD8 T cell libraries were made from 20,000 to 1,000,000 sorted cells using 10%, 30% or 50% of purified RNA. On a BD FACSAria II, naive CD8 T cells were FACS-sorted as CD8+CD4-CCR7+CD45RA+ and collected into RLT Plus buffer. Detection sensitivity was tested by spiking Jurkat RNA equal to some 11 TCR copies' worth into samples containing about 18,000-1,000,000 naive CD8 T cells. Enrichment of CD8 T cells was done with RosetteSep CD8+ T Cell Enrichment Cocktail plus Ficoll-Paque, and ACK red cell lysis came afterward. About this clonotype: Its recognized antigen is unknown. No quality values exist for individual bases; no much larger clone is one base distant.

The library was produced with PCR. Sequencing relied on a NextSeq 500. Bulk TCR libraries were made following a previously described method, with the TCR primers given in Table S5. Purification of total RNA was performed with the Qiagen AllPrep DNA/RNA kit. Before any analysis, reads coming from multiple sequencing runs of the same library were combined into one pool. In the source study's methods: Only reads with exact TCR constant sequence were kept, trimmed to 150 nt, and grouped by their 12-nt molecular barcodes. Reads inside each barcode group were sub-clustered using a 15% Levenshtein threshold, and a quality-weighted consensus sequence was constructed for each RNA molecule. Non-functional sequences were excluded, and lower-count sequences lying one edit away from another sequence were also excluded. On the basis of fitting two negative binomial distributions, barcode sub-clusters with fewer than 20% of the maximum read count were discarded. TCRdb handled the public reads itself, with Q25 trimming in fastp and clone calling in MiXCR, and kept productive beta chains. All rows with the same CDR3 protein become a single entry with the most common DNA and genes. It is TCRdb's table, rather than the study itself, that gives the V and J calls and clone size. The sample table shows around 320,000 distinct CDR3 sequences, and about 22% are seen once. Of the sample, about 0.71% is held by the ten largest clones.

The CDR3 numbers 14 residues from cysteine through phenylalanine. Only CDR3 DNA is held: 42 bases, read in frame from base 1. The junction carries 14 bases between V and J, which are trimmed by 5 bases and 7 bases respectively. According to the germline V gene (reference sequence), CDR1 reads MNHEY and CDR2 reads SMNVEV. The sequence derives from a human donor in good health. Some libraries in this study had Jurkat cell RNA spiked in. Recombination linked TRBV27 to TRBJ2-2; the best D guess is TRBD1, with 5 bases matching. Sequencing was carried out using naive CD8+ T cells from blood, with Jurkat cell RNA spiked in. Reading the label with the study, this specimen's cell subset or site is: FACS-sorted CD8+CD4-CCR7+CD45RA+ naive T cells. The CDR3: CASSAAGSGGELFF. The DNA sequence follows: TGTGCCAGCAGTGCCGCAGGGTCGGGCGGGGAGCTGTTTTTT.